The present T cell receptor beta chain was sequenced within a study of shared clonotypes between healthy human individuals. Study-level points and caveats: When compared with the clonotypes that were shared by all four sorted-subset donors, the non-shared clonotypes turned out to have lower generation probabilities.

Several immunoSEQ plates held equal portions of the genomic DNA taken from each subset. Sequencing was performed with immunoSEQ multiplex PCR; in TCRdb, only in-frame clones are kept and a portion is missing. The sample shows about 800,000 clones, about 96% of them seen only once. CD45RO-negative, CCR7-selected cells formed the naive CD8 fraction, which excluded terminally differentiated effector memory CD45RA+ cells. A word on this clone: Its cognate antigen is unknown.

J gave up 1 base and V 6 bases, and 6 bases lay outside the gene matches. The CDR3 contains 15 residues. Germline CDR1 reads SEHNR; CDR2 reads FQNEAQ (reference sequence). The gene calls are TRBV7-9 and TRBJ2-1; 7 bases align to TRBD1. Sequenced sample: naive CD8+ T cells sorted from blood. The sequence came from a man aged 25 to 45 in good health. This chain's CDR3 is CASSDWDRSYNEQFF. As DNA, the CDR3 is TGTGCCAGCAGTGACTGGGACAGATCCTACAATGAGCAGTTCTTC.